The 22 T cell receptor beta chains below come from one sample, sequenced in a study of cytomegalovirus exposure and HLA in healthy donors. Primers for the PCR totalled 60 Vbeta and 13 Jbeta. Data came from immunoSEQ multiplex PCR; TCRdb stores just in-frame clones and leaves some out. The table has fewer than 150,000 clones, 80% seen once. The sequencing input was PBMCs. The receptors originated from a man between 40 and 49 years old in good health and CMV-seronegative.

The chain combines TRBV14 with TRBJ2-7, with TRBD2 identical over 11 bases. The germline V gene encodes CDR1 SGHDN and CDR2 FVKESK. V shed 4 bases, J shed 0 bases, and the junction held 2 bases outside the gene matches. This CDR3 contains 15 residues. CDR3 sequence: CASSLGTSGSYEQYF. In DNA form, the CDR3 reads TGTGCCAGCAGCCTTGGGACTAGCGGCTCCTACGAGCAGTACTTC.

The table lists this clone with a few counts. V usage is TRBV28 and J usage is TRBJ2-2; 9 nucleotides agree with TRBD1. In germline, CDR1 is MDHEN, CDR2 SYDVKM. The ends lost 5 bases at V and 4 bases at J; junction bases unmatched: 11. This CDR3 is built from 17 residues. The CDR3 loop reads CASSVGTGIEGTGELFF. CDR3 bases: TGTGCCAGCAGTGTAGGGACAGGGATTGAGGGCACCGGGGAGCTGTTTTTT.

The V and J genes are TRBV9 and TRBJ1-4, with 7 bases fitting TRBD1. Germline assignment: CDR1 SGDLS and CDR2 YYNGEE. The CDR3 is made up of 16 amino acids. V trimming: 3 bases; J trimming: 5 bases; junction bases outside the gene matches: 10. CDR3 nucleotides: TGTGCCAGCAGCGCACACCCGGGACAGCAGAATGAAAAACTGTTTTTT. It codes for CASSAHPGQQNEKLFF.

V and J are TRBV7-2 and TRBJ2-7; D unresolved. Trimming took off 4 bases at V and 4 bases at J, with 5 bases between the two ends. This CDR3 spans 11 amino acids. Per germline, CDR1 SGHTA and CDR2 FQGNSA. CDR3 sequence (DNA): TGTGCCAGCAGCTCCGTATACGAGCAGTACTTC. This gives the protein CASSSVYEQYF. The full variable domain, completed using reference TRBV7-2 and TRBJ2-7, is GAGVSQSPSNKVTEKGKDVELRCDPISGHTALYWYRQSLGQGLEFLIYFQGNSAPDKSGLPSDRFSAERTGGSVSTLTIQRTQQEDSAVYLCASSSVYEQYFGPGTRLTVT.

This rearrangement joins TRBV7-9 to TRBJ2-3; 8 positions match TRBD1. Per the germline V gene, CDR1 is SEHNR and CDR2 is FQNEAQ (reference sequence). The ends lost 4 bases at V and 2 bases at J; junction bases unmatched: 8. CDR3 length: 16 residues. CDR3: CASSSPGQAITDTQYF. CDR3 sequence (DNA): TGTGCCAGCAGCTCCCCGGGACAGGCTATCACAGATACGCAGTATTTT.

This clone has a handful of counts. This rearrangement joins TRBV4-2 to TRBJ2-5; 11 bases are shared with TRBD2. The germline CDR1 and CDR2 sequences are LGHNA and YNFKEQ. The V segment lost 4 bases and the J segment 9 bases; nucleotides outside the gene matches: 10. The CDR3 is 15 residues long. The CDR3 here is CASSRTGLAVEAQYF. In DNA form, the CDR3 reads TGTGCCAGCAGCCGGACGGGACTAGCGGTCGAGGCCCAGTACTTC.

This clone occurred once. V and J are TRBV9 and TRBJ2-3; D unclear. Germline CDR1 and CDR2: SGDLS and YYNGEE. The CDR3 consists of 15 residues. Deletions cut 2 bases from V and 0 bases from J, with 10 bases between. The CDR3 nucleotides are TGTGCCAGCAGCGTCGCCTACTCTAGCACAGATACGCAGTATTTT. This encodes CASSVAYSSTDTQYF.

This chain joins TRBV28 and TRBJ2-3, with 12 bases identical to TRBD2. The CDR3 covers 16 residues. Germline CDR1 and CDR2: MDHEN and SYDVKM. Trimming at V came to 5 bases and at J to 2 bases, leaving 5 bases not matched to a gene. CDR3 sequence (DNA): TGTGCCAGCAGTCGACTAGCGGGGGAACCCACAGATACGCAGTATTTT. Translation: CASSRLAGEPTDTQYF.

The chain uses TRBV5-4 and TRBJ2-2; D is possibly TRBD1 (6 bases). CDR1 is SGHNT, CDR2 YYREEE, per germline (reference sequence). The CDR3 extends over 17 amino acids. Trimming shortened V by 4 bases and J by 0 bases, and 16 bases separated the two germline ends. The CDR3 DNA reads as TGTGCCAGCAGCAGGGGCAGGGGAAATGCGAACACCGGGGAGCTGTTTTTT. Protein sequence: CASSRGRGNANTGELFF.

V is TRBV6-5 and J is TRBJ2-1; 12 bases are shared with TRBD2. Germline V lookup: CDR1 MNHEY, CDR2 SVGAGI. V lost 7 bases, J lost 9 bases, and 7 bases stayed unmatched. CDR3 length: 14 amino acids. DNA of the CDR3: TGTGCCAGCAATCCTAGCGGGAGGGCCGGTGAGCAGTTCTTC. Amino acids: CASNPSGRAGEQFF.

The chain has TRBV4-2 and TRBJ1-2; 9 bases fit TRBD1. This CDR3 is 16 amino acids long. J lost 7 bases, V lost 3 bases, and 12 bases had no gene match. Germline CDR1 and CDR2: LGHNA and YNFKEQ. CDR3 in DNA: TGTGCCAGCAGCCATCCCCGGACAGGGGTGTTTAGTGGCTACACCTTC. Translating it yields CASSHPRTGVFSGYTF.

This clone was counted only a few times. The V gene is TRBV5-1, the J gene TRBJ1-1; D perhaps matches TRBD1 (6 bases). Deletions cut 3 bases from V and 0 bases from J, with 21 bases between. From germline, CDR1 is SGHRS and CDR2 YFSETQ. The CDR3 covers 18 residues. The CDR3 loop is CASSSPEGGEILNTEAFF. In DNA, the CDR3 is TGCGCCAGCAGCTCTCCTGAGGGGGGGGAGATACTGAACACTGAAGCTTTCTTT. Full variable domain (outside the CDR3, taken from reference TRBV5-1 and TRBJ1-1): KAGVTQTPRYLIKTRGQQVTLSCSPISGHRSVSWYQQTPGQGLQFLFEYFSETQRNKGNFPGRFSGRQFSNSRSEMNVSTLELGDSALYLCASSSPEGGEILNTEAFFGQGTRLTVV.

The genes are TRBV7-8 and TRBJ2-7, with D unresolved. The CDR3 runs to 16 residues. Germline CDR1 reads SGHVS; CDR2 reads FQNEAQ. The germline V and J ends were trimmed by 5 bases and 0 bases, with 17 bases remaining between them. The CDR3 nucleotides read TGTGCCAGCAGCCAAAGCACCACCCTAAGCTCCTACGAGCAGTACTTC. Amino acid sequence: CASSQSTTLSSYEQYF.

CDR3 coding DNA: TGTGCCAGTACAGGTGGGGCAGGGAAGACTGAAGCTTTCTTT. Its translation: CASTGGAGKTEAFF. The chain carries TRBV19 and TRBJ1-1; D might be TRBD1 (5 bases). Trimming cost V 7 bases and J 5 bases, with 17 bases left between them. Germline V gives CDR1 LNHDA, CDR2 SQIVND (reference sequence). This CDR3 is built from 14 residues. Full variable domain (outside the CDR3, taken from reference TRBV19 and TRBJ1-1): DGGITQSPKYLFRKEGQNVTLSCEQNLNHDAMYWYRQDPGQGLRLIYYSQIVNDFQKGDIAEGYSVSREKKESFPLTVTSAQKNPTAFYLCASTGGAGKTEAFFGQGTRLTVV.

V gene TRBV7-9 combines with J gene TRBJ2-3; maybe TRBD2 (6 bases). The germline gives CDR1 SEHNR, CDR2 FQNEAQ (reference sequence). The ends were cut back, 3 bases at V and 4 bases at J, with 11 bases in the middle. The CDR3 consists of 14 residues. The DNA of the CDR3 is TGTGCCAGCAGCTTGGAGGGGCGTTCAGATACGCAGTATTTT. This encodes CASSLEGRSDTQYF.

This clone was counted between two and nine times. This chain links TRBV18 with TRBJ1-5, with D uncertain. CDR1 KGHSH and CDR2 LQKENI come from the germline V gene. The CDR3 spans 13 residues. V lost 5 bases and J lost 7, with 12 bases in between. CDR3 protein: CASSEGLGQPQHF. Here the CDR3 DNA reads TGTGCCAGCTCAGAGGGTCTAGGACAGCCCCAGCATTTT.

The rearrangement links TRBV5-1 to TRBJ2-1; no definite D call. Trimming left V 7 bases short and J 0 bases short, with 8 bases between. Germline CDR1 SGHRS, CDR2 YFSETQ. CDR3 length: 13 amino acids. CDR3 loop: CASAGASYNEQFF. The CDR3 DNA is TGCGCCAGCGCAGGCGCCTCCTACAATGAGCAGTTCTTC.

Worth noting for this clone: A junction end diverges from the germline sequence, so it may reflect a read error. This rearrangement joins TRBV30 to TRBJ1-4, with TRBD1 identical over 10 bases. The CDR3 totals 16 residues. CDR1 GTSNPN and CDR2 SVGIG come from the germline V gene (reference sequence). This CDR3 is CARRHPGTGENEKLFF. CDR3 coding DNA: TGTGCCCGGAGGCATCCAGGGACAGGGGAAAATGAAAAACTGTTTTTT.

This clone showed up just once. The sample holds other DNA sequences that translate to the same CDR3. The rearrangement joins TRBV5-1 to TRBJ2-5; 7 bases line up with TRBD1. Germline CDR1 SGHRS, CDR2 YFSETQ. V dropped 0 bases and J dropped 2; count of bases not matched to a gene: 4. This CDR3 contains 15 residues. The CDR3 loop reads CASSLAGRGQETQYF. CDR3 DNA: TGCGCCAGCAGCTTGGCCGGCAGGGGGCAAGAGACCCAGTACTTC. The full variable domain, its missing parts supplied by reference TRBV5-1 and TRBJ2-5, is KAGVTQTPRYLIKTRGQQVTLSCSPISGHRSVSWYQQTPGQGLQFLFEYFSETQRNKGNFPGRFSGRQFSNSRSEMNVSTLELGDSALYLCASSLAGRGQETQYFGPGTRLLVL.

The CDR3 is CASSLDRGSHNEQFF. The CDR3 DNA reads as TGTGCCAGCAGCTTAGACAGGGGGTCCCACAATGAGCAGTTCTTC. The genes are TRBV11-2 and TRBJ2-1, with TRBD1 matching 7 bases. This CDR3 is built from 15 residues. Germline V lookup: CDR1 SGHAT, CDR2 FQNNGV. V was pared by 0 bases and J by 5 bases, with 4 bases of the junction left unmatched.

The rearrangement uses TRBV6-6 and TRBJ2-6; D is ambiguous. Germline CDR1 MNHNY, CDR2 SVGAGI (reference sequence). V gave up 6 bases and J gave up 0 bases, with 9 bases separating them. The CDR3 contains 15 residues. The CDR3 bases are TGTGCCAGCAGCCGTCCCTTCTCTGGGGCCAACGTCCTGACTTTC. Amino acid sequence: CASSRPFSGANVLTF.

The CDR3 region has the DNA TGTGCCACCAGCCTGGGGAGTAGCGGGGGGGTTTATACGCAGTATTTT. This sequence encodes CATSLGSSGGVYTQYF. V gene TRBV15 combines with J gene TRBJ2-3; 11 nucleotides agree with TRBD2. The CDR3 consists of 16 residues. CDR1 is LNHNV, CDR2 YYDKDF, per germline (reference sequence). Unmatched junction bases numbered 11, after V lost 5 bases and J lost 7 bases. The variable domain in full, with the rest retrieved from reference TRBV15 and TRBJ2-3, is DAMVIQNPRYQVTQFGKPVTLSCSQTLNHNVMYWYQQKSSQAPKLLFHYYDKDFNNEADTPDNFQSRRPNTSFCFLDIRSPGLGDTAMYLCATSLGSSGGVYTQYFGPGTRLTVL.